These 4 T cell receptor beta chains originate from one sample sequenced in a study of shared T cell receptors in the human thymus (dated by TCRdb to the early 2020s). Libraries were made using the immunoSEQ multiplex PCR assay. Here the immuneACCESS table is served through TCRdb, limited to in-frame sequences with V and J called. Missing clones are a known gap in these copies; in checked studies unresolved V genes cover under half, and the rest lacks a known reason. The sample records hundreds of thousands of clones, about 89% of which are singletons. 0.0094% of the sample rests with the top ten. These data were also filed under a second study, of human thymus T cells.

Sequencing used thymocytes. These receptors all stem from a boy under two years old with a congenital heart defect. Donor details come from another sample of the same person, matched by shared clones.

This chain connects TRBV4-1 to TRBJ2-2; D is uncertain. Trimming left V 0 bases short and J 3 bases short, with 11 bases between. CDR3 length: 16 amino acids. Germline CDR1 reads MGHRA; CDR2 reads YSYEKL. CDR3 coding DNA: TGCGCCAGCAGCCAAGATACCTCCCCAGACACCGGGGAGCTGTTTTTT. Encoded protein: CASSQDTSPDTGELFF.

The V and J genes are TRBV28 and TRBJ2-7, with a possible D match to TRBD2 (6 bases). Germline V gene lookup returns CDR1 MDHEN and CDR2 SYDVKM. This CDR3 region has 14 residues. The V end lost 5 bases, the J end lost 3 bases, and 14 bases lay between the germline ends. The CDR3 bases are TGTGCCAGCAGTATCGGGGGAGATCTCTACGAGCAGTACTTC. This codes for CASSIGGDLYEQYF.

This chain links TRBV15 with TRBJ1-2; no clear D. CDR1 is LNHNV and CDR2 is YYDKDF in the germline V gene (reference sequence). Trimming shortened V by 1 base and J by 5 bases, and 11 bases separated the two germline ends. The length of the CDR3 is 14 residues. CDR3 amino acids: CATSRGRRAYGYTF. The CDR3 DNA sequence: TGTGCCACCAGCAGAGGAAGGAGAGCTTATGGCTACACCTTC.

The chain uses TRBV5-1 and TRBJ2-7, with 9 bases identical to TRBD1. Germline CDR1 SGHRS, CDR2 YFSETQ. This CDR3 is built from 15 residues. V lost 4 bases and J lost 4; bases outside the gene matches: 9. This CDR3 reads CASSPGGDRVYEQYF. The CDR3 nucleotides are TGCGCCAGCAGCCCCGGTGGGGACAGGGTATACGAGCAGTACTTC.